Below, 8 T cell receptor beta chains from the same sample are listed, as sequenced in a study of cytomegalovirus exposure and HLA in healthy donors. The PCR used 60 Vbeta and 13 Jbeta primers. Assay: immunoSEQ multiplex PCR; the TCRdb copy retains only in-frame clones and omits some. This sample has 70,000 to 95,000 clones, with around four fifths found just once. Material for sequencing was PBMCs. The receptors were sampled from a woman aged 18-35 years in good health and CMV-seropositive.

The genes are TRBV5-1 and TRBJ1-1; 7 bases align to TRBD1. This CDR3 spans 16 amino acids. Looked up from germline, CDR1 is SGHRS and CDR2 is YFSETQ. The ends lost 4 bases at V and 0 bases at J; junction bases unmatched: 9. CDR3 bases: TGCGCCAGCAGCCCCCGGGACAGCCACCTGAACACTGAAGCTTTCTTT. This translates into CASSPRDSHLNTEAFF.

The V call is TRBV25-1, the J call TRBJ2-7, with 7 positions matching TRBD2. J gave up 3 bases and V 4 bases, and 6 bases lay outside the gene matches. Germline values: CDR1 MGHDK, CDR2 SYGVNS. This CDR3 has 14 amino acids. The CDR3 sequence is CASSGSSGVYEQYF. The CDR3 DNA follows: TGTGCCAGCAGTGGGTCTAGCGGTGTCTACGAGCAGTACTTC.

The chain joins TRBV29-1 to TRBJ2-7, with 8 bases aligning to TRBD1. The CDR3 sequence is 12 residues long. After removal of 6 bases from V and 5 bases from J, the junction contained 6 bases not matched to a gene. The V gene's germline CDR1 is SQVTM and CDR2 ANQGSEA. The CDR3, as DNA: TGCAGCGTCTTCAGGGGGCAGGACGAGCAGTACTTC. This translates into CSVFRGQDEQYF.

The chain couples TRBV7-6 to TRBJ2-1, with D possibly TRBD2 on 5 matching bases. V lost 5 bases and J 9 bases, leaving 11 bases between the germline ends. Germline CDR1 and CDR2: SGHVS and FNYEAQ. The CDR3 has 12 residues. The CDR3 nucleotides read TGTGCCAGCAGCCGGGGTGGAACTGAGCAGTTCTTC. As protein: CASSRGGTEQFF. The whole variable domain, remainder taken from reference TRBV7-6 and TRBJ2-1, is GAGVSQSPRYKVTKRGQDVALRCDPISGHVSLYWYRQALGQGPEFLTYFNYEAQQDKSGLPNDRFSAERPEGSISTLTIQRTEQRDSAMYRCASSRGGTEQFFGPGTRLTVL.

V and J are TRBV6-1 and TRBJ2-1; TRBD1 matches at 8 bases. With V trimmed by 6 bases and J by 1 base, 2 bases remained unmatched. The CDR3 runs to 14 residues. CDR1 and CDR2 (germline): MNHNS, SASEGT. CDR3 protein: CASSRDRSYNEQFF. The CDR3, as DNA: TGTGCCAGCAGCCGGGACAGGTCCTACAATGAGCAGTTCTTC.

The chain is built from TRBV2 and TRBJ1-4, with no clear D. From germline, CDR1 is SNHLY and CDR2 FYNNEI. The V end lost 1 base, the J end lost 0 bases, and 6 bases lay between the germline ends. There are 15 residues in the CDR3. DNA for the CDR3: TGTGCCAGCAGTGAAGGGGCCGCAACTAATGAAAAACTGTTTTTT. Its protein is CASSEGAATNEKLFF.

This chain uses TRBV25-1 with TRBJ2-3, with D tentatively TRBD2 (6 bases). Looked up from germline, CDR1 is MGHDK and CDR2 is SYGVNS. V lost 7 bases to trimming and J lost 3 bases, with 17 bases between them. The CDR3 is 15 residues long. CDR3 protein: CASTETNRGTDTQYF. CDR3 coding DNA: TGTGCCAGCACGGAGACAAACCGGGGGACAGATACGCAGTATTTT. Using reference TRBV25-1 and TRBJ2-3 for the parts outside the CDR3, the full variable domain is EADIYQTPRYLVIGTGKKITLECSQTMGHDKMYWYQQDPGMELHLIHYSYGVNSTEKGDLSSESTVSRIRTEHFPLTLESARPSHTSQYLCASTETNRGTDTQYFGPGTRLTVL.

This clone was observed a single time. V and J are TRBV4-1 and TRBJ2-7; D possibly corresponds to TRBD1 (6 bases). V was pared by 3 bases and J by 3 bases, with 15 bases between. The CDR3 length is 15 residues. CDR1 and CDR2 (germline): MGHRA, YSYEKL. CDR3 DNA sequence: TGCGCCAGCAGCCAGATAATTTCGACAGGCTACGAGCAGTACTTC. Its translation is CASSQIISTGYEQYF.